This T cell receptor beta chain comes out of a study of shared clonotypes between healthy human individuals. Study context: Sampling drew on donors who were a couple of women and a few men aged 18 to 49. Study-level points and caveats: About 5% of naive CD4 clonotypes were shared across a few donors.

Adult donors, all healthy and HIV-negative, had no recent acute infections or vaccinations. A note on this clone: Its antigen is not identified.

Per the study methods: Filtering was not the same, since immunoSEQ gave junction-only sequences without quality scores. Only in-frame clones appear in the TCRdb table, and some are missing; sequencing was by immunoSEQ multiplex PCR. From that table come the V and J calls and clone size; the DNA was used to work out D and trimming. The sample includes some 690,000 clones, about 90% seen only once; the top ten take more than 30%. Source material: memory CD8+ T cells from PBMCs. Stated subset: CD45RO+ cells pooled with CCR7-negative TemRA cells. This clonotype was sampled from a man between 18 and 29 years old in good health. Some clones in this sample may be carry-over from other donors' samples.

CDR3 residues: CATSIGGLPDNEQFF. CDR3 bases: TGTGCCACCAGCATCGGGGGTCTACCCGACAATGAGCAGTTCTTC. The chain combines TRBV15 with TRBJ2-1; weak D call: TRBD2 (6 bases). The CDR3 spans 15 residues. With 4 bases removed from V and 5 bases from J, the gap between germline ends came to 15 bases. Germline CDR1 reads LNHNV; CDR2 reads YYDKDF (reference sequence).